This T cell receptor (beta chain) was recovered during a study of identical twins. cDNA molecules carried unique molecular identifiers, and template switching added a universal primer site. One entry per CDR3 protein, called by TCRdb with MiXCR from the 5' RACE reads. The table shows 200,000 to 250,000 distinct CDR3 sequences, with roughly 10% occurring only once. Study-wide points: Low generation probability was overrepresented in out-of-frame alpha sequences shared by twins.

About this clonotype itself: Antigen specificity is unknown.

There are 17 residues in the CDR3. V was shortened by 3 bases and J by 2 bases, with 17 bases between the two germline ends. The receptor's source is a man over 45 in good health. Material: memory T cells sorted from blood. The chain joins TRBV12-3 or TRBV12-4 to TRBJ2-1; no reliable D call. The CDR3 DNA reads as TGTGCCAGCAGTTTCGCCCTCGGAAAAGGAGCCTACAATGAGCAGTTCTTC. Its translation: CASSFALGKGAYNEQFF.